The present T cell receptor beta chain was sequenced within a study of graft-versus-host responses after intestinal transplantation. Turning to the study itself: The transplants performed in recipients were multivisceral, liver-intestinal, or isolated intestinal. Each patient got anti-thymocyte globulin induction, then tacrolimus and steroids for roughly 3 years.

The method was immunoSEQ multiplex PCR; TCRdb's version includes in-frame clones alone and lacks a portion of them. This sample has 98,000 or so clones, with roughly 87% found just once. The CDR3 consists of 15 residues. CDR1 LNHDA and CDR2 SQIVND come from the germline V gene (reference sequence). J gave up 5 bases and V 7 bases, and 11 bases lay outside the gene matches. Regarding this clone: The antigen remains unidentified.

General study findings and limits: GvH clones turned up in recipient marrow; some had shown up first in ileum or blood.

The clonotype was recovered from a human donor who received an intestinal transplant. V usage is TRBV19 and J usage is TRBJ2-3; TRBD2 agrees at 8 bases. The source material was unstimulated CD4+ T cells sorted from spleen or lymph node cells, sampled before intestinal transplant. CDR3 DNA: TGTGCCAGTACCGCACAAGCACTAGCGGTAGATACGCAGTATTTT. Residues: CASTAQALAVDTQYF.